This T cell receptor (beta chain) was captured by sequencing in a study of cytomegalovirus exposure and HLA in healthy donors. Study background: Approximately 180 million T cells yielded 100 million to 130 million unique TCR beta sequences, as an earlier analysis found. General study findings and limits: Three CMV-associated chains proved CMV antigen-specific in vitro. Prior analysis indicated that the majority of TCR beta V segments exhibited productivity approximately 87% or approximately 30% of the time. HLA-A and HLA-B allele assignments for most subjects were reportedly predicted accurately using TCR beta sequences.

A note on this clone: Its target is not known.

The PCR made use of 60 Vbeta and 13 Jbeta primers. Sequenced by immunoSEQ multiplex PCR; TCRdb stores in-frame clones only, minus some. The sample carries approximately 210,000 clones, around 86% recorded once. The CDR3 runs 12 residues. The V and J ends lost 0 bases and 5 bases respectively, with 4 bases between them. Germline-derived CDR1 and CDR2 are KGHSH and LQKENI. The V gene is TRBV18, the J gene TRBJ2-5; D is unclear. The source material was PBMCs. The sequence was collected from a woman aged 45-65 years in good health and CMV-seropositive. The CDR3 DNA follows: TGTGCCAGCTCACCACCACGGGAGACCCAGTACTTC. Its protein is CASSPPRETQYF. The variable domain in full, completed from reference TRBV18 and TRBJ2-5, reads NAGVMQNPRHLVRRRGQEARLRCSPMKGHSHVYWYRQLPEEGLKFMVYLQKENIIDESGMPKERFSAEFPKEGPSILRIQQVVRGDSAAYFCASSPPRETQYFGPGTRLLVL.